The rows below give T cell receptor beta chains drawn from one sample of a study of CXCR3-negative and CXCR3-positive naive CD8 T cells. TCRdb reanalyzed the 5' RACE reads, giving one entry per CDR3 protein sequence and no DNA. Recorded for this sample: roughly 50,000 distinct CDR3 sequences. The sequenced sample consisted of naive CXCR3+ CD8+ T cells from blood. The source is a human donor in good health. Some clones in this sample may be carry-over from other donors' samples. Both conserved end residues are part of each CDR3.

V gene: TRBV27; J gene: TRBJ1-6; CDR3 protein: CASSFKGYNSPLHF
V gene: TRBV7-6; J gene: TRBJ1-1; CDR3 protein: CASSLGGGGTEAFF
V gene: TRBV4-3; J gene: TRBJ2-3; CDR3 protein: CASSQARGAPDTQYF
V gene: TRBV29-1; J gene: TRBJ2-7; CDR3 protein: CSVTLGYEQYF
V gene: TRBV29-1; J gene: TRBJ2-3; CDR3 protein: CSVVVRDNTDTQYF
V gene: TRBV11-2; J gene: TRBJ2-7; CDR3 protein: CASSLFAGAYEQYF
V gene: TRBV28; J gene: TRBJ2-5; CDR3 protein: CASSTTEGGGETQYF
V gene: TRBV6-2/TRBV6-3; J gene: TRBJ2-7; CDR3 protein: CASRTGTSKYF
V gene: TRBV15; J gene: TRBJ2-1; CDR3 protein: CATSRDRGGPYNEQFF
V gene: TRBV2; J gene: TRBJ2-3; CDR3 protein: CASSVAWTVSDTQYF
V gene: TRBV20-1; J gene: TRBJ1-1; CDR3 protein: CSARSLGQVNTEAFF
V gene: TRBV12-3/TRBV12-4; J gene: TRBJ2-1; CDR3 protein: CASSWGVGSGNEQFF
V gene: TRBV27; J gene: TRBJ1-1; CDR3 protein: CASSFLGDRKEAFF
V gene: TRBV7-9; J gene: TRBJ2-7; CDR3 protein: CASTTSEEGSSYEQYF
V gene: TRBV3-1; J gene: TRBJ2-6; CDR3 protein: CASSQPDTGSGANVLTF
V gene: TRBV7-9; J gene: TRBJ2-3; CDR3 protein: CASSSLGQGGPDTQYF
V gene: TRBV7-2; J gene: TRBJ1-1; CDR3 protein: CASSLGLVNTEAFF
V gene: TRBV7-2; J gene: TRBJ2-7; CDR3 protein: CASSFLHRTGRDEQYF
V gene: TRBV29-1; J gene: TRBJ2-7; CDR3 protein: CRPGRVRTYEQYF
V gene: TRBV6-2/TRBV6-3; J gene: TRBJ2-7; CDR3 protein: CASSYSIGVEQYF
V gene: TRBV2; J gene: TRBJ2-1; CDR3 protein: CASSEIRELPYNEQFF
V gene: TRBV2; J gene: TRBJ2-1; CDR3 protein: CASSEWVAGAYNEQFF
V gene: TRBV27; J gene: TRBJ2-7; CDR3 protein: CASSPDRDRDYEQYF
V gene: TRBV7-9; J gene: TRBJ2-1; CDR3 protein: CASSLGLSYNEQFF
V gene: TRBV6-5; J gene: TRBJ2-2; CDR3 protein: CASIEGGERVNTGELFF
V gene: TRBV7-2; J gene: TRBJ2-3; CDR3 protein: CASSAWEAGVTDTQYF
V gene: TRBV7-3; J gene: TRBJ2-1; CDR3 protein: CASSSSATSGRFNEQFF
V gene: TRBV6-2/TRBV6-3; J gene: TRBJ2-1; CDR3 protein: CATRGSYNEQFF
V gene: TRBV7-6; J gene: TRBJ2-1; CDR3 protein: CASSLSGGPNEQFF
V gene: TRBV20-1; J gene: TRBJ2-1; CDR3 protein: CSARAPSGIAEYSYNEQFF
V gene: TRBV29-1; J gene: TRBJ2-1; CDR3 protein: CSVERRYNEQFF
V gene: TRBV29-1; J gene: TRBJ2-1; CDR3 protein: CSVAGLAGYNEQFF
V gene: TRBV29-1; J gene: TRBJ2-7; CDR3 protein: CSVDRDYEQYF
V gene: TRBV7-9; J gene: TRBJ2-7; CDR3 protein: CASSLQEFYEQYF
V gene: TRBV4-3; J gene: TRBJ2-7; CDR3 protein: CASSQATDGSYEQYF
V gene: TRBV20-1; J gene: TRBJ2-5; CDR3 protein: CSARDRTVQETQYF
V gene: TRBV4-3; J gene: TRBJ1-1; CDR3 protein: CASSQDRGQRNTEAFF
V gene: TRBV7-2; J gene: TRBJ2-7; CDR3 protein: CASSLVGGGGREQYF
V gene: TRBV14; J gene: TRBJ2-7; CDR3 protein: CASSQDWGPFYEQYF